This T cell receptor (beta chain) was captured in a study of beta chain features in type 1 diabetes. Whole-study context: Analysis included over 100,000,000 sorted cells drawn from all samples. Points from the study as a whole: Shorter TCRB CDR3s, moderately but significantly so, marked every one of the four CD4+ subsets in Type 1 diabetes patients.

Investigators reverse transcribed all isolated RNA, so they sequenced expressed TCRB transcripts. The data were produced by immunoSEQ multiplex PCR, yet TCRdb's version contains in-frame clones alone and is incomplete. The sample shows some 660,000 clones, more than 13% of them seen only once. The table lists this clone with a few counts. The antigen is unknown. Germline CDR1 and CDR2: SEHNR and FQNEAQ (reference sequence). The CDR3 has 14 residues. V shed 5 bases, J shed 5 bases, and the junction held 6 bases outside the gene matches. The rearrangement uses TRBV7-9 and TRBJ2-1, with 7 bases matching TRBD1. This receptor was obtained from a man between 18 and 35 years old with type 1 diabetes. The sample comprised naive CD4+ T cells from blood. The CDR3 sequence is CASSLGTANNEQFF. The CDR3 DNA sequence: TGTGCCAGCAGCCTCGGGACAGCCAACAATGAGCAGTTCTTC.